The 22 T cell receptor beta chains reported below all come from one sample, sequenced in a study of cytomegalovirus exposure and HLA in healthy donors. It was with 60 Vbeta and 13 Jbeta primers that the PCR ran. Clones were read by immunoSEQ multiplex PCR, and TCRdb kept only the in-frame ones, dropping some. The profile shows roughly 80,000 clones, roughly two thirds of them singletons. Sequenced input: PBMCs. Receptors were obtained from a woman between 50 and 59 years old in good health and CMV-seropositive.

This clone was counted between two and nine times. The J gene is TRBJ2-5, the V gene TRBV28, with 8 nucleotides matching TRBD1. After removal of 7 bases from V and 7 bases from J, the junction contained 14 bases not matched to a gene. The length of the CDR3 is 15 residues. The germline V gene encodes CDR1 MDHEN and CDR2 SYDVKM. This chain's CDR3 is CASNPGQVPLGTQYF. In DNA form, the CDR3 reads TGTGCCAGCAATCCGGGACAGGTTCCTTTGGGGACCCAGTACTTC.

Only a few counts were recorded for this clone. V gene TRBV13 combines with J gene TRBJ2-7; 7 nucleotides line up with TRBD2. Trimming at V came to 0 bases and at J to 7 bases, leaving 3 bases not matched to a gene. This CDR3 region has 13 residues. Germline CDR1 PRHDT, CDR2 FYEKMQ (reference sequence). The CDR3 DNA reads TGTGCCAGCAGCTTAGGGGGAGGGAAGGAGCAGTACGTC. It yields the protein CASSLGGGKEQYV.

V is TRBV6-1 and J is TRBJ1-2, with D maybe TRBD1 (6 bases). The CDR3 is 15 residues long. Trimming removed 9 bases from V and 3 bases from J, with 20 bases in between. Looked up from germline, CDR1 is MNHNS and CDR2 is SASEGT. The CDR3 loop is CARGGERGLDYGYTF. CDR3 DNA sequence: TGTGCCAGGGGGGGGGAACGGGGGCTTGACTATGGCTACACCTTC.

The V and J genes are TRBV6-1 and TRBJ2-5, with TRBD1 matching over 10 bases. CDR3 length equals 14 residues. CDR1 and CDR2 from the germline V gene are MNHNS and SASEGT. V lost 10 bases and J lost 3; bases outside the gene matches: 8. The CDR3 DNA reads as TGTGCCATTAGACAGGGGGCGTTGGAAGAGACCCAGTACTTC. It specifies CAIRQGALEETQYF.

This chain links TRBV6-1 with TRBJ1-5; TRBD1 is a possible D gene (6 bases). Germline-derived CDR1 and CDR2 are MNHNS and SASEGT. The CDR3 length is 15 residues. The ends were cut back, 2 bases at V and 4 bases at J, with 12 bases in the middle. DNA of the CDR3: TGTGCCAGCAGTGAACTGGACAGACCTAATCAGCCCCAGCATTTT. Translating gives CASSELDRPNQPQHF.

This clone appeared a few times. This rearrangement joins TRBV5-1 to TRBJ1-1; D is unresolved. Germline values: CDR1 SGHRS, CDR2 YFSETQ. Trimming removed 4 bases at V and 6 bases at J, with 16 bases between. This CDR3 is built from 14 residues. The chain's CDR3 is CASSPLVVSAEAFF. CDR3 bases: TGCGCCAGCAGCCCCCTGGTGGTTAGCGCTGAAGCTTTCTTT.

The table lists this clone with a few counts. The chain couples TRBV27 to TRBJ1-5; D is ambiguous. The CDR3 runs to 14 residues. Trimming took 6 bases from V and 4 from J, leaving 13 bases between them. Germline V lookup: CDR1 MNHEY, CDR2 SMNVEV (reference sequence). The CDR3 DNA sequence: TGTGCCAGCAGCTTCGGATCCAGGAATCAGCCCCAGCATTTT. Encoded protein: CASSFGSRNQPQHF.

The V gene is TRBV7-9, the J gene TRBJ1-1; D not certain. The CDR3 contains 15 residues. With 4 bases removed from V and 0 bases from J, the gap between germline ends came to 12 bases. Looked up from germline, CDR1 is SEHNR and CDR2 is FQNEAQ (reference sequence). The CDR3 spells CASSSPGLMNTEAFF. The DNA of the CDR3 is TGTGCCAGCAGCTCCCCAGGACTCATGAACACTGAAGCTTTCTTT.

V usage is TRBV19 and J usage is TRBJ2-2; a weak D match, TRBD1 (6 bases). The germline gives CDR1 LNHDA, CDR2 SQIVND (reference sequence). The CDR3 sequence is 15 residues long. The germline V and J ends were trimmed by 7 bases and 2 bases, with 14 bases remaining between them. The CDR3 DNA reads as TGTGCCAGTAAAACAGGGCGAGAAAACACCGGGGAGCTGTTTTTT. It encodes CASKTGRENTGELFF.

The V gene is TRBV5-5, the J gene TRBJ1-5; no reliable D call. Germline loops: CDR1 SGHKS, CDR2 YYEKEE (reference sequence). Trimming shortened V by 1 base and J by 1 base, and 9 bases separated the two germline ends. The length of the CDR3 is 15 residues. The CDR3 bases are TGTGCCAGCAGCTTGTGGCCAGCGAGCAATCAGCCCCAGCATTTT. Translation: CASSLWPASNQPQHF. Together with reference TRBV5-5 and TRBJ1-5, the CDR3 gives the full variable domain: DAGVTQSPTHLIKTRGQQVTLRCSPISGHKSVSWYQQVLGQGPQFIFQYYEKEERGRGNFPDRFSARQFPNYSSELNVNALLLGDSALYLCASSLWPASNQPQHFGDGTRLSIL.

The rearrangement links TRBV7-9 to TRBJ2-2; a possible D gene is TRBD1 (7 bases). Per the germline V gene, CDR1 is SEHNR and CDR2 is FQNEAQ (reference sequence). This CDR3 has 15 residues. With 5 bases removed from V and 4 bases from J, the gap between germline ends came to 14 bases. CDR3 DNA sequence: TGTGCCAGCAGCGACCCAGGGGGGATCACCGGGGAGCTGTTTTTT. Translating it yields CASSDPGGITGELFF.

The V gene is TRBV6-4, the J gene TRBJ1-3, with TRBD1 as a possible D gene (6 bases). Germline assignment: CDR1 MRHNA and CDR2 SNTAGT. There are 17 residues in the CDR3. V was pared by 7 bases and J by 0 bases, with 19 bases between. CDR3 sequence: CASKGGEGEGSGNTIYF. CDR3 DNA: TGTGCCAGCAAGGGGGGGGAGGGAGAGGGCTCTGGAAACACCATATATTTT.

This clone was observed once. The chain uses TRBV7-9 and TRBJ2-5; the match to TRBD2 covers 11 bases. Trimming cost V 6 bases and J 1 base; bases outside gene matches: 7. The CDR3 extends over 16 amino acids. CDR1 and CDR2 from the germline V gene are SEHNR and FQNEAQ (reference sequence). The CDR3 DNA reads as TGTGCCAGCAGTTTCGGGACTAGCGGAATCCAAGAGACCCAGTACTTC. The encoded protein is CASSFGTSGIQETQYF.

V gene TRBV19 combines with J gene TRBJ1-3; D may be TRBD1 (6 bases). The CDR3 contains 15 residues. In germline, CDR1 is LNHDA, CDR2 SQIVND (reference sequence). The V gene lost 3 bases and the J gene lost 3 bases, with 12 bases spanning the gap. The CDR3 nucleotides read TGTGCCAGTAGTATGGGGGCGACAGGTGGAAACACCATATATTTT. Protein sequence: CASSMGATGGNTIYF.

The chain couples TRBV6-1 to TRBJ1-6; 10 bases agree with TRBD1. V dropped 3 bases and J dropped 9; count of bases not matched to a gene: 2. The CDR3 loop spans 14 amino acids. Germline CDR1 and CDR2: MNHNS and SASEGT. CDR3 coding DNA: TGTGCCAGCAGTGAGGGGACAGGGGCTTCACCCCTCCACTTT. Protein product: CASSEGTGASPLHF.

CDR3 DNA: TGTGCCAGCAGCGAGGACGCAGGGTTTAGCAATCAGCCCCAGCATTTT. Amino acids: CASSEDAGFSNQPQHF. This chain connects TRBV7-6 to TRBJ1-5, with D possibly being TRBD1 (5 bases). Germline-derived CDR1 and CDR2 are SGHVS and FNYEAQ. Trimming removed 5 bases from V and 0 bases from J, with 14 bases in between. The CDR3 length is 16 residues.

The chain carries TRBV23-1 and TRBJ1-6, with D maybe TRBD1 (6 bases). TRBV23-1 is recorded as an ORF, its role being uncertain. Trimming cost V 0 bases and J 5 bases, with 8 bases left between them. This CDR3 is 15 amino acids long. This CDR3 reads CASSQSYRDNSPLHF. For the CDR3, the DNA is TGCGCCAGCAGTCAATCCTACAGGGATAATTCACCCCTCCACTTT.

This clone was observed a few times. The chain has TRBV6-4 and TRBJ2-5; no firm D call. The V gene's germline CDR1 is MRHNA and CDR2 SNTAGT. The CDR3 consists of 13 residues. V lost 0 bases to trimming and J lost 7 bases, with 9 bases between them. This CDR3 reads CASSDSPTGTQYF. As DNA, the CDR3 is TGTGCCAGCAGTGACTCCCCAACGGGGACCCAGTACTTC.

This clone showed up just once. The chain is built from TRBV2 and TRBJ1-4; 7 bases align to TRBD1. J was trimmed by 13 bases and V by 2 bases; bases with no gene match: 10. The CDR3 sequence is 14 residues long. Germline lookup yields CDR1 SNHLY and CDR2 FYNNEI. The CDR3 DNA sequence: TGTGCCAGCAGTGAATCGGTACAGGGGCGTTCACTGTTTTTT. It yields the protein CASSESVQGRSLFF.

The V and J genes are TRBV6-1 and TRBJ1-1; D remains ambiguous. The CDR3 is 13 amino acids. Germline CDR1 MNHNS, CDR2 SASEGT. Trimming left V 1 base short and J 9 bases short, with 12 bases between. In DNA, the CDR3 is TGTGCCAGCAGTGAAGTCGTGCGAAGCAAAGCTTTCTTT. The encoded protein is CASSEVVRSKAFF.

This chain joins TRBV6-1 and TRBJ1-6; D perhaps matches TRBD1 (6 bases). V gave up 3 bases and J gave up 1 base, with 13 bases separating them. The CDR3 length is 17 residues. Germline V gene lookup returns CDR1 MNHNS and CDR2 SASEGT. The CDR3 region is CASSETVQGSYNSPLHF. The CDR3 DNA is TGTGCCAGCAGTGAGACAGTACAGGGATCCTATAATTCACCCCTCCACTTT.

This clone was detected only a few times. This rearrangement joins TRBV6-1 to TRBJ1-4, with D possibly being TRBD1 (6 bases). CDR1 is MNHNS, CDR2 SASEGT, per germline. This CDR3 spans 13 amino acids. The V end was cut by 7 bases, the J end by 8 bases, with 14 bases between. CDR3 protein: CASIRDTEEKLFF. As DNA, the CDR3 is TGTGCCAGCATTCGGGACACGGAAGAAAAACTGTTTTTT.